This TCR beta chain was recorded in a study of cytomegalovirus exposure and HLA in healthy donors. At the level of the study: Clustering assigned 81% of the roughly 400 genotyped donors to the Caucasian-associated ancestry cluster. Study results and limitations: An assumption of roughly uniform sequencing depth across donors underlay the presence/absence analyses.

Concerning this clone: Antigen: not known.

Primers: 60 Vbeta forward and 13 Jbeta reverse. TCRdb keeps only in-frame clones here, not all; method: immunoSEQ multiplex PCR. The sample consists of roughly 190,000 clones, 70% to 75% of them appearing once. This receptor was taken from a woman younger than 45 in good health and CMV-seropositive. Sequencing was carried out using PBMCs.

CDR3 in amino acids: CASCRKLNTEAFF. CDR3 in DNA: TGTGCCAGTTGTCGTAAATTGAACACTGAAGCTTTCTTT. The chain has TRBV19 and TRBJ1-1; D call uncertain. The CDR3 extends over 13 amino acids. Looked up from germline, CDR1 is LNHDA and CDR2 is SQIVND (reference sequence). Trimming stripped 8 bases from V and 0 bases from J, with 10 bases between.